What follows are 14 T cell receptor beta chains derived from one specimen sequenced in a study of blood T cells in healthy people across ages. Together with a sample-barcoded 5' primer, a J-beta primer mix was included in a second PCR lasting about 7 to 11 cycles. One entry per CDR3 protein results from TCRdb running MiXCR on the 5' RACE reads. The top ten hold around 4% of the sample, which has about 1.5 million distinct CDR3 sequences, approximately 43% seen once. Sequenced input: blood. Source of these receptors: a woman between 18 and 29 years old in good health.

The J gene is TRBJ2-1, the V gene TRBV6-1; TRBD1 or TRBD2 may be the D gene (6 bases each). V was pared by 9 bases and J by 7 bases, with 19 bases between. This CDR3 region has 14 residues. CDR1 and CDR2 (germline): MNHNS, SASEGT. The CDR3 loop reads CASTGTRTINEQFF. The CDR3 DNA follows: TGTGCCAGTACCGGGACAAGGACTATTAATGAGCAGTTCTTC.

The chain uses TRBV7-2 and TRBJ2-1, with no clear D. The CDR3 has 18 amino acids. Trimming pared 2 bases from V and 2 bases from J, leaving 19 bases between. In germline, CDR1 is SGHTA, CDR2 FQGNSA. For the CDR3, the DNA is TGTGCCAGCAGCTTATTACGGGCCGCGGCATCGGCCTACAATGAGCAGTTCTTC. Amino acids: CASSLLRAAASAYNEQFF.

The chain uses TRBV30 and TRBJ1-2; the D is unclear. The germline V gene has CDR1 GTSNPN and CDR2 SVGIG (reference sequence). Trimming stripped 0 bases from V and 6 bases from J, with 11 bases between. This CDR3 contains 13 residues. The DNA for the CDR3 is TGTGCCTGGAGTGTCCTTCCCTGGAATGGCTACACCTTC. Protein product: CAWSVLPWNGYTF.

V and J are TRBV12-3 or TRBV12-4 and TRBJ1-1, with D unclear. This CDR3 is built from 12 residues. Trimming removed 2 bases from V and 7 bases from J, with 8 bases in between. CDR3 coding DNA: TGTGCCAGCAGTTTACGGGGAAATGAAGCTTTCTTT. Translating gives CASSLRGNEAFF.

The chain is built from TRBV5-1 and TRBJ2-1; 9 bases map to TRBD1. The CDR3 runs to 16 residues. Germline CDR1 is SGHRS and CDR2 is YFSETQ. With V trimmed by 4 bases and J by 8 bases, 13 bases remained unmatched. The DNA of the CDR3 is TGCGCCAGCAGCGCGTCCGGGACAGGGTATATAGATGAGCAGTTCTTC. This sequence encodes CASSASGTGYIDEQFF.

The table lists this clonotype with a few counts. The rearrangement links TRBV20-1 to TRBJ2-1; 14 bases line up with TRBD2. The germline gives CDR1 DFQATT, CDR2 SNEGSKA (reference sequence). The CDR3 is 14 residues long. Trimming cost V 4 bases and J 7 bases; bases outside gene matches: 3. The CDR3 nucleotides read TGCAGTGCTAAGACTAGCGGGAGGGCGAATGAGCAGTTCTTC. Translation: CSAKTSGRANEQFF.

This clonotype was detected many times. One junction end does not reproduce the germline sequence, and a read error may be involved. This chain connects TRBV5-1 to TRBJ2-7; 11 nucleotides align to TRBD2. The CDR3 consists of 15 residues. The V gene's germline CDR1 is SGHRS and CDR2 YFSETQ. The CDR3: CASSLTSGAYNEQYF. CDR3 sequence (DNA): TGTGCCAGCAGTTTGACTAGCGGGGCTTACAATGAGCAGTACTTC.

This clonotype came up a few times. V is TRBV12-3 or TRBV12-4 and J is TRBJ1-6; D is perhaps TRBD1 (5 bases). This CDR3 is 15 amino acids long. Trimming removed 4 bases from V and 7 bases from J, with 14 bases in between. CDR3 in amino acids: CASSSQYRRNSPLHF. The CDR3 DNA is TGTGCCAGCAGTTCCCAGTACAGGAGGAATTCACCCCTCCACTTT.

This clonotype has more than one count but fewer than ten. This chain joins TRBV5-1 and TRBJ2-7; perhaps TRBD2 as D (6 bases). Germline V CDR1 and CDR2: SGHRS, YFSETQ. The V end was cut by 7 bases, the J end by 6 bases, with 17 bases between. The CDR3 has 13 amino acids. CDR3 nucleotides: TGCGCCAGCTCCACGGGGGTGGGAAGCGAGCAGTACTTC. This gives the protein CASSTGVGSEQYF.

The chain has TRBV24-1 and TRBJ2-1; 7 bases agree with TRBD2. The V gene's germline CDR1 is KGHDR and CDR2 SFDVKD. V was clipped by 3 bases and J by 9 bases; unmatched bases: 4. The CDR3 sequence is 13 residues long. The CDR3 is CATSDRLAPEQFF. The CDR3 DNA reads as TGTGCCACCAGTGATCGACTAGCTCCTGAGCAGTTCTTC.

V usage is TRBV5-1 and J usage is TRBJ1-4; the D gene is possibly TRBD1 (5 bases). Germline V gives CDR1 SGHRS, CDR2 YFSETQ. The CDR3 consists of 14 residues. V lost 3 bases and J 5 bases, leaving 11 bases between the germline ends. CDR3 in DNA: TGCGCCAGCAGCTCGGGACGTGTAAATGAAAAACTGTTTTTT. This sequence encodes CASSSGRVNEKLFF.

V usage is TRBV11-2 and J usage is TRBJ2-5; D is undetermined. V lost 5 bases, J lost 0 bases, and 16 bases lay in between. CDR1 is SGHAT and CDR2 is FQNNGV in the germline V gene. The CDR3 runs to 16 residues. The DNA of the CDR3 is TGTGCCAGCAGCCTAAGGTGGCCAGGCCACCAAGAGACCCAGTACTTC. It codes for CASSLRWPGHQETQYF. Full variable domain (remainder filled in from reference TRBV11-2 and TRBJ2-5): EAGVAQSPRYKIIEKRQSVAFWCNPISGHATLYWYQQILGQGPKLLIQFQNNGVVDDSQLPKDRFSAERLKGVDSTLKIQPAKLEDSAVYLCASSLRWPGHQETQYFGPGTRLLVL.

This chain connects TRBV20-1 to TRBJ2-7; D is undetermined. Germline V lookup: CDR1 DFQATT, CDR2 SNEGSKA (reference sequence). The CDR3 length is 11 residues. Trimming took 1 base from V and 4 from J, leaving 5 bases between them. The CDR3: CSARVRYEQYF. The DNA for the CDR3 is TGCAGTGCTAGAGTGCGATACGAGCAGTACTTC.

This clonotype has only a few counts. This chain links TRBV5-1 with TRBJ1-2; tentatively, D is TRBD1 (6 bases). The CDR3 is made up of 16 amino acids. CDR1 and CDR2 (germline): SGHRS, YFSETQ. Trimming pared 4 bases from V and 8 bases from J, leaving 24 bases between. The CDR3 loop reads CASSVYNPGQGHGYTF. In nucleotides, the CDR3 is TGCGCCAGCAGCGTATATAACCCGGGACAAGGGCACGGCTACACCTTC.